This T cell receptor (beta chain) was captured in a study of cytomegalovirus exposure and HLA in healthy donors (dated by TCRdb to about 2017). Context from the whole study: According to a later analysis, the roughly 130 validation repertoires were produced on the same platform as the 700 or so repertoires of the first cohort. The aim of the study was to test whether cataloging public T cell receptors could identify signatures of past pathogen exposure. Along with the roughly 700-subject first cohort, a separate validation cohort of over 90 different subjects was used. High-throughput TCR immunosequencing, statistical association of individual TCRs with disease status, and machine learning were combined to predict cytomegalovirus infection status.

The germline V gene encodes CDR1 MDHEN and CDR2 SYDVKM. Trimming removed 8 bases from V and 5 bases from J, leaving 12 bases between the germline ends. There are 12 amino acids in the CDR3, from cysteine to phenylalanine inclusive. The CDR3 DNA has 36 bases and is translated from base 1. Points the paper makes about the study in general: The authors suggested that the approach could potentially be extended to other disease states and immunological phenotypes. In a later analysis, TCRs clustered in the first cohort were found to also tend to co-occur in the roughly 130 validation repertoires, with approximately 95% of cluster scores above 0. In both the original and validation cohorts, the classifier was reported to diagnose cytomegalovirus status with high specificity and sensitivity. In the study, approximately 150 TCR beta chains were listed as associated with cytomegalovirus. In vitro tests confirmed that a few of the cytomegalovirus-associated TCR beta chains recognize cytomegalovirus antigens. Across donors, most TCR sequences were observed very rarely, whereas some public TCRs were present in many individuals. A later analysis had no HLA typing for the validation cohort, so co-occurrence there was scored across all 110 or so repertoires.

The donors were included in the validation cohort of roughly 130 subjects, a group kept apart from the approximately 650-subject first cohort. Details on this clone: This clone's antigen is unknown. No base quality information exists; no much larger clone differs at one position.

The receptor library was made with the immunoSEQ multiplex PCR assay. Per the original workflow: A statistical classification framework was developed to diagnose cytomegalovirus status using the catalog of TCR beta chain sequences. TCRdb took over this immuneACCESS table, retaining in-frame rearrangements with V and J assigned. Such tables are incomplete; in checked studies, under half of the missing clones stem from an unresolved V gene, and the remainder is unexplained. For V, J and clone size, that table is used; D and trimming come from the DNA. Recorded for this sample are about 110,000 clones; less than 90% of them occurred a single time. About 1.8% of the sample belongs to the ten largest clones.

The sequence links TRBV28 to TRBJ1-2, with the D segment identity uncertain. Source material: PBMCs. The sequence came from a woman younger than 35 in good health and CMV-seropositive. The CDR3 region: CASSVLSYGYTF. The DNA sequence is as follows: TGTGCCAGCTCGGTCTTGAGTTATGGCTACACCTTC.